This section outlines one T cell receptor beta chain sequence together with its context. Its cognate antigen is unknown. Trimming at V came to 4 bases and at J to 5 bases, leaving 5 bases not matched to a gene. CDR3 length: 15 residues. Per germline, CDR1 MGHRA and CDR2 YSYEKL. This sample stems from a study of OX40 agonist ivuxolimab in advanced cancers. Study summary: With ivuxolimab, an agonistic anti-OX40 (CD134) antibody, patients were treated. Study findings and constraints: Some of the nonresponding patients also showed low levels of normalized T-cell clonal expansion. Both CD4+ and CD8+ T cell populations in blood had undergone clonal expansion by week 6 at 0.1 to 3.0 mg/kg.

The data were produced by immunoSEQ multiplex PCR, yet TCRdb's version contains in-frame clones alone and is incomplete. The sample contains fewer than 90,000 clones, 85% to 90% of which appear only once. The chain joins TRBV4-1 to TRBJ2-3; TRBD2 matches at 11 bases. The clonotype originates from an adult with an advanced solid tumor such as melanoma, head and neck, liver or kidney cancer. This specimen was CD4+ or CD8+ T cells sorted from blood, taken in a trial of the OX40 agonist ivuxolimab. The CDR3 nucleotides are TGCGCCAGCAGCCCCGAGGGACTAGCGGTAGATACGCAGTATTTT. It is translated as CASSPEGLAVDTQYF.